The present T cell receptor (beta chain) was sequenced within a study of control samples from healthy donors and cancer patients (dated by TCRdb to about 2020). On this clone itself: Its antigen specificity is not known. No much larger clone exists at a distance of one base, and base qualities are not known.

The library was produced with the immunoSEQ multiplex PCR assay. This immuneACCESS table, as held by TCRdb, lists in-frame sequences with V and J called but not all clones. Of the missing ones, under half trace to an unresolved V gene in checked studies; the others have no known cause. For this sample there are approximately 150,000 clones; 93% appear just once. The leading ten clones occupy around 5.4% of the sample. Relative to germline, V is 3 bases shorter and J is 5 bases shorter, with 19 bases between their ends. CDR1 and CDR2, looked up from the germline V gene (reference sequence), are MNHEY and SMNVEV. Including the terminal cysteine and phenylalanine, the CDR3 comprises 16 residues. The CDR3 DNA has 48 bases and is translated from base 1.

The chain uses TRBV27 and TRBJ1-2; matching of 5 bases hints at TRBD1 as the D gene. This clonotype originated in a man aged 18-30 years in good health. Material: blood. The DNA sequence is TGTGCCAGCAGTTTCCGACCAGGGAAGGGGCGGTATGGCTACACCTTC. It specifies CASSFRPGKGRYGYTF.